Sequencing of this T cell receptor (beta chain) was carried out in a study of blood T cell repertoires in COVID-19. Assay used: immunoSEQ multiplex PCR; TCRdb lists only in-frame clones, some missing. Among about 76,000 clones listed, 88% were seen once. V shed 6 bases, J shed 3 bases, and the junction held 8 bases outside the gene matches. The CDR3 has 17 residues. Looked up from germline, CDR1 is MNHEY and CDR2 is SMNVEV (reference sequence). This sequence originates from a man aged 50 to 60 with active COVID-19. The chain couples TRBV27 to TRBJ2-2; 12 nucleotides agree with TRBD1. Sequencing used peripheral blood. This CDR3 reads CASSLRDRGPDTGELFF. The DNA of the CDR3 is TGTGCCAGCAGCCTCCGGGACAGGGGGCCCGACACCGGGGAGCTGTTTTTT.